These 23 T cell receptor beta chains share one sample of origin, sequenced in a study of CD8 T cells in ankylosing spondylitis. TCRdb independently ran MiXCR on the 5' RACE reads; one entry per CDR3 protein. Among approximately 260,000 distinct CDR3 sequences listed, less than 10% were seen once. The sequenced sample was blood, either unsorted or a sorted T cell fraction (not recorded which). The receptors stem from a male donor with ankylosing spondylitis or in good health (not recorded which).

The CDR3: CASSEAMGQTNYGYTF. The CDR3 region has the DNA TGTGCCAGCAGTGAGGCAATGGGACAGACTAACTATGGCTACACCTTC. The V call is TRBV27, the J call TRBJ1-2; the match to TRBD1 covers 7 bases. Germline CDR1 is MNHEY and CDR2 is SMNVEV (reference sequence). V lost 5 bases and J lost 0; bases outside the gene matches: 9. CDR3 length: 16 amino acids.

This clonotype was recorded many times. V is TRBV7-9 and J is TRBJ1-2; D unclear. Germline assignment: CDR1 SEHNR and CDR2 FQNEAQ (reference sequence). The V gene lost 5 bases and the J gene lost 5 bases, with 21 bases spanning the gap. This CDR3 is built from 16 residues. The CDR3 DNA follows: TGTGCCAGCAGCCCCTTCGGTTTGGGAGTTCTTTATGGCTACACCTTC. Translation: CASSPFGLGVLYGYTF.

A word on this clonotype: Just one base apart from a much larger clone, this may be a read error. The genes are TRBV29-1 and TRBJ1-2, with D possibly matching TRBD1 (6 bases). This CDR3 is built from 13 residues. Trimming cost V 8 bases and J 6 bases, with 19 bases left between them. Germline assignment: CDR1 SQVTM and CDR2 ANQGSEA. In DNA form, the CDR3 reads TGCAGCAGGACAGCCTCACGAGGCGATGGCTACACCTTC. It translates to CSRTASRGDGYTF.

The table lists this clonotype with many counts. This chain links TRBV5-1 with TRBJ1-2; D is possibly TRBD1 (6 bases). Germline V gene data show CDR1 as SGHRS and CDR2 as YFSETQ. The CDR3 extends over 16 amino acids. Trimming took off 0 bases at V and 2 bases at J, with 14 bases between the two ends. The CDR3 region has the DNA TGCGCCAGCAGCTTGGGCAGGGGTACAGCGAACTATGGCTACACCTTC. Its translation is CASSLGRGTANYGYTF.

This chain links TRBV7-8 with TRBJ2-4; D gene uncertain. Germline assignment: CDR1 SGHVS and CDR2 FQNEAQ. V was shortened by 1 base and J by 3 bases, with 13 bases between the two germline ends. CDR3 length: 16 amino acids. The CDR3 loop reads CASSLVARRLKNIQYF. The CDR3 bases are TGTGCCAGCAGCTTAGTGGCGCGCCGACTCAAAAACATTCAGTACTTC.

This clonotype was found a few times. The chain has TRBV30 and TRBJ2-2; D might be TRBD1 (6 bases). The CDR3 runs to 16 residues. In germline, CDR1 is GTSNPN, CDR2 SVGIG (reference sequence). The V end was cut by 3 bases, the J end by 2 bases, with 16 bases between. This CDR3 is CAWRIPQDSNTGELFF. The DNA for the CDR3 is TGTGCCTGGAGAATCCCGCAGGACAGCAACACCGGGGAGCTGTTTTTT.

This clonotype was detected ten times or more. The chain has TRBV7-9 and TRBJ1-2, with D unclear. The CDR3 totals 12 residues. Looked up from germline, CDR1 is SEHNR and CDR2 is FQNEAQ (reference sequence). The V end was cut by 5 bases, the J end by 5 bases, with 9 bases between. This CDR3 reads CASSQDKYGYTF. The CDR3 nucleotides read TGTGCCAGCAGCCAAGACAAATATGGCTACACCTTC. Combining the CDR3 with reference TRBV7-9 and TRBJ1-2 gives the whole variable domain DTGVSQNPRHKITKRGQNVTFRCDPISEHNRLYWYRQTLGQGPEFLTYFQNEAQLEKSRLLSDRFSAERPKGSFSTLEIQRTEQGDSAMYLCASSQDKYGYTFGSGTRLTVV.

This clonotype has more than one count but fewer than ten. The rearrangement links TRBV18 to TRBJ2-3; D is undetermined. Trimming cost V 3 bases and J 3 bases, with 13 bases left between them. Germline assignment: CDR1 KGHSH and CDR2 LQKENI. The length of the CDR3 is 15 residues. The CDR3 loop is CASSPGTRATDTQYF. For the CDR3, the DNA is TGTGCCAGCTCACCTGGCACCCGAGCGACAGATACGCAGTATTTT.

This clonotype was counted many times. The rearrangement links TRBV5-6 to TRBJ1-1, with D hard to call. V lost 5 bases and J 4 bases, leaving 24 bases between the germline ends. This CDR3 has 17 residues. Per germline, CDR1 SGHDT and CDR2 YYEEEE. CDR3 amino acids: CASRGSTKTVRVTEAFF. CDR3 DNA sequence: TGTGCCAGCAGGGGATCCACAAAAACAGTAAGGGTCACTGAAGCTTTCTTT. Complete variable domain (other parts from reference TRBV5-6 and TRBJ1-1): DAGVTQSPTHLIKTRGQQVTLRCSPKSGHDTVSWYQQALGQGPQFIFQYYEEEERQRGNFPDRFSGHQFPNYSSELNVNALLLGDSALYLCASRGSTKTVRVTEAFFGQGTRLTVV.

This clonotype was detected many times. This chain connects TRBV12-3 or TRBV12-4 to TRBJ1-1, with TRBD1 identical over 7 bases. J lost 6 bases, V lost 7 bases, and 8 bases had no gene match. This CDR3 is 13 amino acids long. The CDR3 DNA reads as TGTGCCAGCACCCCCACCACAGGGGCTGAAGCTTTCTTT. Translating gives CASTPTTGAEAFF.

There are many counts of this clonotype. V usage is TRBV15 and J usage is TRBJ2-4, with 7 positions matching TRBD1. V was pared by 2 bases and J by 6 bases, with 4 bases of the junction left unmatched. The CDR3 extends over 14 amino acids. Germline-derived CDR1 and CDR2 are LNHNV and YYDKDF (reference sequence). CDR3 sequence reads: CATSRSTGTNIQYF. CDR3 nucleotide sequence: TGTGCCACCAGCAGATCGACAGGGACAAACATTCAGTACTTC.

This clonotype was recorded at least ten times. The genes are TRBV7-9 and TRBJ2-7; D possibly corresponds to TRBD1 (6 bases). The CDR3 covers 14 residues. Per germline, CDR1 SEHNR and CDR2 FQNEAQ (reference sequence). V was trimmed by 4 bases and J by 3 bases, leaving 13 bases between them. The DNA for the CDR3 is TGTGCCAGCAGCTCCCTCAGGGGAAACTACGAGCAGTACTTC. It is translated as CASSSLRGNYEQYF.

This clonotype was seen ten or more times. The V call is TRBV7-9, the J call TRBJ2-5; D call uncertain. The V end lost 4 bases, the J end lost 4 bases, and 4 bases lay between the germline ends. The CDR3 sequence is 11 residues long. Germline V gene data show CDR1 as SEHNR and CDR2 as FQNEAQ (reference sequence). The CDR3 DNA sequence: TGTGCCAGCAGCTCACTAGAGACCCAGTACTTC. As protein: CASSSLETQYF.

This clonotype was seen many times. This chain joins TRBV5-5 and TRBJ2-3; D possibly uses TRBD1 or TRBD2 (5 bases each). Looked up from germline, CDR1 is SGHKS and CDR2 is YYEKEE (reference sequence). CDR3 length: 15 residues. The V and J ends lost 4 bases and 2 bases respectively, with 14 bases between them. The chain's CDR3 is CASSPLPGPTDTQYF. Written as DNA, the CDR3 is TGTGCCAGCAGCCCCCTCCCGGGACCCACAGATACGCAGTATTTT. The whole variable domain, remainder taken from reference TRBV5-5 and TRBJ2-3, is DAGVTQSPTHLIKTRGQQVTLRCSPISGHKSVSWYQQVLGQGPQFIFQYYEKEERGRGNFPDRFSARQFPNYSSELNVNALLLGDSALYLCASSPLPGPTDTQYFGPGTRLTVL.

This clonotype was found a few times. The rearrangement links TRBV30 to TRBJ2-3; a weak D match, TRBD2 (7 bases). The CDR3 is 14 residues long. V was trimmed by 4 bases and J by 2 bases, leaving 13 bases between them. The germline gives CDR1 GTSNPN, CDR2 SVGIG (reference sequence). Here the CDR3 DNA reads TGTGCCTGGACCGGGGGGCAGCCCACAGATACGCAGTATTTT. This sequence encodes CAWTGGQPTDTQYF.

This clonotype was seen repeatedly, ten times or more. CDR3 region: CSAREGREWETQYF. For the CDR3, the DNA is TGCAGTGCTAGAGAGGGTCGGGAGTGGGAGACCCAGTACTTC. This chain joins TRBV20-1 and TRBJ2-5, with TRBD2 as a possible D gene (6 bases). Germline values: CDR1 DFQATT, CDR2 SNEGSKA (reference sequence). V was clipped by 0 bases and J by 5 bases, with 13 bases between them. The length of the CDR3 is 14 residues.

The sample holds many counts of this clonotype. V and J are TRBV20-1 and TRBJ1-2; no firm D call. Germline CDR1 is DFQATT and CDR2 is SNEGSKA (reference sequence). This CDR3 has 13 amino acids. Trimming shortened V by 0 bases and J by 6 bases, and 11 bases separated the two germline ends. CDR3 DNA sequence: TGCAGTGCTAGAGATCCGGGGTTACATGGCTACACCTTC. Its translation is CSARDPGLHGYTF.

This clonotype was picked up a small number of times. This rearrangement joins TRBV6-2 or TRBV6-3 to TRBJ1-5, with D possibly being TRBD1 (6 bases). Germline V lookup: CDR1 MNHEY, CDR2 SVGEGT. Trimming shortened V by 7 bases and J by 1 base, and 11 bases separated the two germline ends. The CDR3 spans 14 residues. This chain's CDR3 is CASTPDRSNQPQHF. In nucleotides, the CDR3 is TGTGCCAGCACCCCCGACAGGAGCAATCAGCCCCAGCATTTT.

The chain combines TRBV19 with TRBJ2-2; possibly TRBD1 or TRBD2 for D (5 bases each). The V end was cut by 8 bases, the J end by 5 bases, with 18 bases between. There are 15 residues in the CDR3. Per germline, CDR1 LNHDA and CDR2 SQIVND (reference sequence). CDR3 in DNA: TGTGCCAGTCTGCCCGGGGCGCTGGGGACCGGGGAGCTGTTTTTT. It specifies CASLPGALGTGELFF.

This clonotype came up a few times. A read error may explain this, as a much larger clone is one base away. This chain links TRBV24-1 with TRBJ1-1; 8 nucleotides line up with TRBD1. Germline V lookup: CDR1 KGHDR, CDR2 SFDVKD. The CDR3 sequence is 15 residues long. CDR3 nucleotides: TGTGCCTCCAGTGACTCAGGGGGCTTAGCGACTGAAGCTTTCTTT. It specifies CASSDSGGLATEAFF.

This clonotype was recorded many times. The V call is TRBV20-1, the J call TRBJ1-2, with a possible D match to TRBD1 (6 bases). The CDR3 covers 18 residues. The V end lost 6 bases, the J end lost 2 bases, and 28 bases lay between the germline ends. Germline V gene sequence: CDR1 DFQATT, CDR2 SNEGSKA (reference sequence). In DNA form, the CDR3 reads TGCAGTGCGAGCAACCGGGACATCGCCCCAAATAGGAACTATGGCTACACCTTC. It specifies CSASNRDIAPNRNYGYTF.

This clonotype appeared many times. The rearrangement uses TRBV24-1 and TRBJ2-1; 16 bases fit TRBD2. Trimming at V came to 4 bases and at J to 13 bases, leaving 6 bases not matched to a gene. CDR3 length: 15 residues. Germline values: CDR1 KGHDR, CDR2 SFDVKD. CDR3 sequence (DNA): TGTGCCACCAGTGAATCGGGACTAGCGGGAGGGCCCCAGTTCTTC. Translating it yields CATSESGLAGGPQFF.

This clonotype was counted a few times. The chain has TRBV30 and TRBJ1-2, with 7 bases aligning to TRBD1. Germline lookup yields CDR1 GTSNPN and CDR2 SVGIG (reference sequence). The CDR3 length is 14 residues. V gave up 1 base and J gave up 4 bases; unmatched junction bases: 6. The CDR3 nucleotides read TGTGCCTGGAGTGGGATCGGACAGGTCTATGGCTACACCTTC. It specifies CAWSGIGQVYGYTF. Looking up the rest from reference TRBV30 and TRBJ1-2 gives the full variable domain: SQTIHQWPATLVQPVGSPLSLECTVEGTSNPNLYWYRQAAGRGLQLLFYSVGIGQISSEVPQNLSASRPQDRQFILSSKKLLLSDSGFYLCAWSGIGQVYGYTFGSGTRLTVV.